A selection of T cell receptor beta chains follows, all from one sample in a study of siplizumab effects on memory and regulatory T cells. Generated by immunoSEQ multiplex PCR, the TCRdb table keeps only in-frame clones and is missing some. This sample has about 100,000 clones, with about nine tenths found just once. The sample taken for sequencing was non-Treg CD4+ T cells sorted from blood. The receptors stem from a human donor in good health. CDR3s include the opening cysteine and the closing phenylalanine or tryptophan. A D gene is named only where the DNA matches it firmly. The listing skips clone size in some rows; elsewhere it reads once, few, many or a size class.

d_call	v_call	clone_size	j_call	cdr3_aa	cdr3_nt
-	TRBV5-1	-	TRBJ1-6	CARAGVNNSPLHF	TGCGCCAGGGCCGGGGTGAATAATTCACCCCTCCACTTT
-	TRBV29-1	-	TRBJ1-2	CSAVTKTGHENYGYTF	TGCAGCGCTGTAACAAAGACAGGTCATGAGAACTATGGCTACACCTTC
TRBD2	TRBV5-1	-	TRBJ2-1	CASSRGLAGVVEQFF	TGCGCCAGCAGCAGGGGACTAGCGGGAGTAGTTGAGCAGTTCTTC
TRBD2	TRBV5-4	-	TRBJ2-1	CASSSPSGSTPNEQFF	TGTGCCAGCAGCTCTCCAAGCGGGAGTACCCCCAATGAGCAGTTCTTC
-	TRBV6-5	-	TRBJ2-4	CASSYTGGTGLYF	TGTGCCAGCAGTTACACCGGGGGTACCGGACTGTACTTC
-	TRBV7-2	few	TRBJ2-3	CASSLVVLPDTQYF	TGTGCCAGCAGCTTAGTGGTGCTTCCAGATACGCAGTATTTT
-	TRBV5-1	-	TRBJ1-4	CASSLNPNEKLFF	TGCGCCAGCAGCTTGAATCCTAATGAAAAACTGTTTTTT
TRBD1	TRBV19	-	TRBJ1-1	CASSTRQGMNTEAFF	TGTGCCAGTAGTACTAGACAGGGGATGAACACTGAAGCTTTCTTT
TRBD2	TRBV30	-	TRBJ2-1	CAWSPTSGGLYNEQFF	TGTGCCTGGAGTCCTACTAGCGGGGGACTCTACAATGAGCAGTTCTTC
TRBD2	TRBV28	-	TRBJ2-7	CASQPSGLSYEQYF	TGTGCCAGCCAACCTAGCGGCCTCTCCTACGAGCAGTACTTC
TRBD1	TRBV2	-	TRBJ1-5	CASTLWDRGQQPQHF	TGTGCCAGCACCCTCTGGGACAGGGGACAGCAGCCCCAGCATTTT
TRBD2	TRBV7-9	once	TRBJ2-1	CASSSSGRAYNEQFF	TGTGCCAGCAGTTCAAGCGGGAGGGCCTACAATGAGCAGTTCTTC
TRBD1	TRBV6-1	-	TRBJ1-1	CASTTSQGVGTEAFF	TGTGCCAGCACCACTTCACAGGGGGTAGGCACTGAAGCTTTCTTT
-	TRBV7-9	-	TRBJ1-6	CASSLSINSPLHF	TGTGCCAGCAGCCTATCTATTAATTCACCCCTCCACTTT
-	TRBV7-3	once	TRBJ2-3	CASSSRDLGDTQYF	TGTGCCAGCAGCTCCCGGGACCTGGGAGATACGCAGTATTTT
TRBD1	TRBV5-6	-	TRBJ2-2	CASSFVGQGNTGELFF	TGTGCCAGCAGCTTTGTTGGACAGGGGAACACCGGGGAGCTGTTTTTT
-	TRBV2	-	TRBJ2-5	CASRQNQETQYF	TGTGCCAGCAGGCAGAACCAAGAGACCCAGTACTTC
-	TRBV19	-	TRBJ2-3	CASSSPGTRAHTQYF	TGTGCCAGTAGCTCGCCCGGGACGAGGGCACATACGCAGTATTTT
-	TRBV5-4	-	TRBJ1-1	CASSLGAEAFF	TGTGCCAGCAGCTTGGGGGCCGAAGCTTTCTTT
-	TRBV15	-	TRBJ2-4	CATSREFTGAKNIQYF	TGTGCCACCAGCAGAGAATTCACCGGGGCCAAAAACATTCAGTACTTC
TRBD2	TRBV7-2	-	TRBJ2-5	CASSLLAGAGETQYF	TGTGCCAGCAGCCTACTAGCGGGAGCGGGGGAGACCCAGTACTTC
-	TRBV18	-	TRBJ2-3	CASLSPAGTQYF	TGTGCCAGCTTATCCCCAGCCGGTACGCAGTATTTT
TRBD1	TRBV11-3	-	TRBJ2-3	CASSPRQGATDTQYF	TGTGCCAGCAGCCCCCGACAGGGGGCCACAGATACGCAGTATTTT
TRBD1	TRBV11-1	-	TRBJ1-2	CASSLDRVKNGYTF	TGTGCCAGCAGCTTGGACAGGGTTAAGAATGGCTACACCTTC
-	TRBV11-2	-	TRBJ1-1	CASSLGGWEFTEAFF	TGTGCCAGCAGCTTAGGAGGTTGGGAGTTCACTGAAGCTTTCTTT
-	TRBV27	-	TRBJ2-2	CASSFQGQTGELFF	TGTGCCAGCAGTTTTCAGGGGCAAACCGGGGAGCTGTTTTTT
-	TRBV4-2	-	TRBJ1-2	CASSQASYGYTF	TGTGCCAGCAGCCAAGCTTCCTATGGCTACACCTTC
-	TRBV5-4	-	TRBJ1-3	CASSLDGLSGNTIYF	TGTGCCAGCAGCTTGGACGGCCTCTCTGGAAACACCATATATTTT